The 16 T cell receptor beta chains listed next were all sequenced from one sample in a study of cytomegalovirus exposure and HLA in healthy donors. The study ran its PCR with 60 Vbeta and 13 Jbeta primers. Profiled with immunoSEQ multiplex PCR; TCRdb holds only in-frame clones, not every one. Here the sample spans 100,000 to 150,000 clones, approximately 8.8% being singletons. The sequenced sample was PBMCs. These receptors came from a man aged 35 to 55 in good health and CMV-seronegative.

V and J are TRBV6-5 and TRBJ2-2; 8 bases are a match to TRBD1. Losses at the gene ends were 6 bases for V and 4 bases for J; bases not matched to a gene: 7. CDR3 length: 15 amino acids. CDR1 and CDR2 (germline): MNHEY, SVGAGI. CDR3 sequence: CASRTDRESTGELFF. CDR3 sequence (DNA): TGTGCCAGCAGAACGGACAGGGAGAGCACCGGGGAGCTGTTTTTT.

This clone has just a few counts. CDR3 coding DNA: TGTGCCATCAGTGAGTGGAAGCGGGGGGGCTTTGATGAGCAGTTCTTC. Protein: CAISEWKRGGFDEQFF. The chain is built from TRBV10-3 and TRBJ2-1, with 10 bases lining up with TRBD2. J was trimmed by 8 bases and V by 1 base; bases with no gene match: 8. Germline V gives CDR1 ENHRY, CDR2 SYGVKD. The CDR3 runs to 16 residues.

This sequence joins TRBV6-1 and TRBJ2-7, with D maybe TRBD1 (6 bases). Germline lookup yields CDR1 MNHNS and CDR2 SASEGT. The V gene lost 4 bases and the J gene lost 2 bases, with 6 bases spanning the gap. The CDR3 is made up of 12 amino acids. The CDR3 reads CASSGTAYEQYF. CDR3 sequence (DNA): TGTGCCAGCAGTGGGACAGCCTACGAGCAGTACTTC.

A few counts support this clone. This chain joins TRBV11-3 and TRBJ1-5; a weak D match, TRBD1 (6 bases). In germline, CDR1 is SGHNT, CDR2 YENEEA. Trimming stripped 5 bases from V and 0 bases from J, with 14 bases between. The CDR3 spans 16 residues. This CDR3 reads CASSPGHQYSNQPQHF. The CDR3 coding sequence is TGTGCCAGCAGCCCGGGACACCAGTATAGCAATCAGCCCCAGCATTTT.

The J gene is TRBJ1-5, the V gene TRBV4-1; tentative D call: TRBD1 (5 bases). The germline gives CDR1 MGHRA, CDR2 YSYEKL. V lost 1 base to trimming and J lost 3 bases, with 7 bases between them. This CDR3 is built from 14 residues. CDR3 region: CASSQARDNQPQHF. CDR3 DNA: TGCGCCAGCAGCCAAGCCAGGGACAATCAGCCCCAGCATTTT.

This clone has only a few counts. The rearrangement joins TRBV29-1 to TRBJ2-2, with D maybe TRBD2 (7 bases). Trimming pared 1 base from V and 4 bases from J, leaving 16 bases between. Looked up from germline, CDR1 is SQVTM and CDR2 is ANQGSEA. This CDR3 contains 16 residues. The DNA of the CDR3 is TGCAGCGTTGAAGGGGTTTGGGGGGGGCCCACCGGGGAGCTGTTTTTT. Protein sequence: CSVEGVWGGPTGELFF.

The chain couples TRBV5-1 to TRBJ2-7; 10 positions agree with TRBD2. Germline CDR1 and CDR2: SGHRS and YFSETQ. With 3 bases clipped from V and 0 bases from J, the junction kept 3 bases outside the gene matches. The CDR3 covers 15 residues. CDR3: CASSSTSGDSYEQYF. The CDR3 DNA reads TGCGCCAGCAGCTCCACTAGCGGGGACTCCTACGAGCAGTACTTC.

CDR3 in DNA: TGTGCCAGCAGCTCAACTGACAGGGGGCCCACTGAAGCTTTCTTT. Translation gives CASSSTDRGPTEAFF. J is TRBJ1-1 and V is TRBV7-9; 10 bases are a match to TRBD1. CDR1 SEHNR and CDR2 FQNEAQ come from the germline V gene (reference sequence). CDR3 size: 15 residues. V shed 4 bases, J shed 4 bases, and the junction held 6 bases outside the gene matches.

V usage is TRBV9 and J usage is TRBJ1-4; D remains unclear. The CDR3 covers 14 residues. The germline gives CDR1 SGDLS, CDR2 YYNGEE. Trimming shortened V by 4 bases and J by 4 bases, and 11 bases separated the two germline ends. In nucleotides, the CDR3 is TGTGCCAGCAGCTCACGGGTCAGTAATGAAAAACTGTTTTTT. Translated: CASSSRVSNEKLFF.

The chain has TRBV5-4 and TRBJ1-1, with TRBD1 matching 10 bases. Germline V gene data show CDR1 as SGHNT and CDR2 as YYREEE (reference sequence). The CDR3 consists of 16 residues. Trimming cost V 2 bases and J 3 bases; bases outside gene matches: 7. The DNA for the CDR3 is TGTGCCAGCAGCTTAGGGGACAGGGGTTCGGACACTGAAGCTTTCTTT. Translating it yields CASSLGDRGSDTEAFF.

The chain uses TRBV5-4 and TRBJ2-5; 13 bases agree with TRBD2. The DNA end is more similar to TRBJ2-7, so the J call may be wrong. The CDR3 covers 14 residues. Germline V gene lookup returns CDR1 SGHNT and CDR2 YYREEE (reference sequence). The CDR3 DNA follows: TGTGCCAGCAGCGGGACTAGCGGGACCTACGAGCAGTACTTC. Translation gives CASSGTSGTYEQYF.

This clone showed up just a few times. V gene TRBV4-2 combines with J gene TRBJ2-5; 13 bases fit TRBD2. Per germline, CDR1 LGHNA and CDR2 YNFKEQ. V shed 1 base, J shed 5 bases, and the junction held 4 bases outside the gene matches. This CDR3 is 16 amino acids long. The CDR3 DNA is TGTGCCAGCAGCCAAGCTGAGACTAGCGGGGGGGAGACCCAGTACTTC. Residues: CASSQAETSGGETQYF.

The chain joins TRBV20-1 to TRBJ1-2; D gene ambiguous. This CDR3 contains 10 residues. CDR1 DFQATT and CDR2 SNEGSKA come from the germline V gene (reference sequence). V was trimmed by 6 bases and J by 4 bases, leaving 6 bases between them. The CDR3 spells CSAPSYGYTF. The CDR3 bases are TGCAGTGCCCCGAGCTATGGCTACACCTTC.

The CDR3 DNA is TGTGCCAGCAGCGCCACCCCTAGCGGGGGGTACCACACCGGGGAGCTGTTTTTT. This gives the protein CASSATPSGGYHTGELFF. V and J are TRBV7-2 and TRBJ2-2, with 11 bases matching TRBD2. The CDR3 length is 18 residues. The junction had 11 bases not matched to a gene; V was cut back by 5 bases and J by 3 bases. Germline V CDR1 and CDR2: SGHTA, FQGNSA.

The gene calls are TRBV7-9 and TRBJ2-5; 8 nucleotides agree with TRBD2. The CDR3 spans 17 residues. Germline loops: CDR1 SEHNR, CDR2 FQNEAQ (reference sequence). After removal of 0 bases from V and 4 bases from J, the junction contained 10 bases not matched to a gene. CDR3 bases: TGTGCCAGCAGCTTAGCGCTAGGTAGCGGGGTTGGAGAGACCCAGTACTTC. Protein: CASSLALGSGVGETQYF.

DNA for the CDR3: TGTGCCAGCAGTGGAAGGGGGCAAGGGAACATTCAGTACTTC. Its translation is CASSGRGQGNIQYF. V and J are TRBV6-5 and TRBJ2-4, with TRBD1 identical over 7 bases. Germline V gene sequence: CDR1 MNHEY, CDR2 SVGAGI. This CDR3 comprises 14 residues. J lost 7 bases, V lost 5 bases, and 8 bases had no gene match.